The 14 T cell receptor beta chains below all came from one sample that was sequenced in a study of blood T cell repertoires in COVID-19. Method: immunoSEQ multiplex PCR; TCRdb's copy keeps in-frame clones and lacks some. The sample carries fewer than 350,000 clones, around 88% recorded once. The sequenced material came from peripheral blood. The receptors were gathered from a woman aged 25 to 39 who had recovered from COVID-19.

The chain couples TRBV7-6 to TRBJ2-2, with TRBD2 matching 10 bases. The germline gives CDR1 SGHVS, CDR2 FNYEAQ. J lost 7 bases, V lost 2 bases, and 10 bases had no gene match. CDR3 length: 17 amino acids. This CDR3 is CASSLQASGRYGGELFF. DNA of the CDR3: TGTGCCAGCAGCTTACAAGCTAGCGGGAGATATGGCGGGGAGCTGTTTTTT. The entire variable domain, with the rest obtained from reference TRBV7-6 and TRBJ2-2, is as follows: GAGVSQSPRYKVTKRGQDVALRCDPISGHVSLYWYRQALGQGPEFLTYFNYEAQQDKSGLPNDRFSAERPEGSISTLTIQRTEQRDSAMYRCASSLQASGRYGGELFFGEGSRLTVL.

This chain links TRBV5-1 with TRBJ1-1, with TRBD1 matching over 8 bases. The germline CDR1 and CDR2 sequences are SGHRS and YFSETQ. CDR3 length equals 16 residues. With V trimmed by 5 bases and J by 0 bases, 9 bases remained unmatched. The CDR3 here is CASRPPYRGMNTEAFF. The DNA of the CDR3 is TGCGCCAGCAGACCGCCCTACAGGGGGATGAACACTGAAGCTTTCTTT. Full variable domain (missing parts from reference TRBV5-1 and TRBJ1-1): KAGVTQTPRYLIKTRGQQVTLSCSPISGHRSVSWYQQTPGQGLQFLFEYFSETQRNKGNFPGRFSGRQFSNSRSEMNVSTLELGDSALYLCASRPPYRGMNTEAFFGQGTRLTVV.

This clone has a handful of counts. CDR3 DNA sequence: TGTGCCAGCAGTTACGGGGGGTTCAACGAGCAGTACTTC. This encodes CASSYGGFNEQYF. This chain connects TRBV6-6 to TRBJ2-7, with D possibly matching TRBD2 (6 bases). The CDR3 is 13 residues long. With 2 bases removed from V and 5 bases from J, the gap between germline ends came to 10 bases. Germline CDR1 reads MNHNY; CDR2 reads SVGAGI (reference sequence).

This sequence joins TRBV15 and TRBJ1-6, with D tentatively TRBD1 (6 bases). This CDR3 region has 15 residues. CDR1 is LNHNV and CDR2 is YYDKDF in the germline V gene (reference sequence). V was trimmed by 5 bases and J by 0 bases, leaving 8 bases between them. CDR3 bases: TGTGCCACCAGCGACAGGAGCTCCTATAATTCACCCCTCCACTTT. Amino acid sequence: CATSDRSSYNSPLHF. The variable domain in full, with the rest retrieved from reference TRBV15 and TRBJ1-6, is DAMVIQNPRYQVTQFGKPVTLSCSQTLNHNVMYWYQQKSSQAPKLLFHYYDKDFNNEADTPDNFQSRRPNTSFCFLDIRSPGLGDTAMYLCATSDRSSYNSPLHFGNGTRLTVT.

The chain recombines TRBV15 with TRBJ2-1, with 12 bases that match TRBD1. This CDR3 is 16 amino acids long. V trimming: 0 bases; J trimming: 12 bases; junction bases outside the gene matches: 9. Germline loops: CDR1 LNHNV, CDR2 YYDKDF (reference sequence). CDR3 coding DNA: TGTGCCACCAGCAGAGATCGCGGGACAGGGGGCGCGAGGCAGTTCTTC. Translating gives CATSRDRGTGGARQFF.

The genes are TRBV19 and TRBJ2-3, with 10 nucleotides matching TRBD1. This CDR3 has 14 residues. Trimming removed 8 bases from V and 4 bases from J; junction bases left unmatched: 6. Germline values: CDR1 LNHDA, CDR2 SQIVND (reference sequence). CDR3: CASSEDRGPDTQYF. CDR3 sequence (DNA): TGTGCCAGTTCCGAAGACAGGGGGCCAGATACGCAGTATTTT.

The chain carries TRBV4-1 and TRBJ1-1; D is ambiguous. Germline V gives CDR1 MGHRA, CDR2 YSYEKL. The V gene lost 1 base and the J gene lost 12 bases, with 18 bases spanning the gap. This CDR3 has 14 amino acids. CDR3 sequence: CASSQGSNRGGTFF. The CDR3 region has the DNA TGCGCCAGCAGCCAAGGCTCTAACCGGGGAGGTACTTTCTTT.

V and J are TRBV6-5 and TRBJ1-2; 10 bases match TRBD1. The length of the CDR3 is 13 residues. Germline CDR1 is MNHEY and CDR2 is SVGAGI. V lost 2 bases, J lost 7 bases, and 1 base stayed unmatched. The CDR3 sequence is CASSYRDRGGYTF. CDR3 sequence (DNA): TGTGCCAGCAGTTACAGGGACAGGGGTGGCTACACCTTC.

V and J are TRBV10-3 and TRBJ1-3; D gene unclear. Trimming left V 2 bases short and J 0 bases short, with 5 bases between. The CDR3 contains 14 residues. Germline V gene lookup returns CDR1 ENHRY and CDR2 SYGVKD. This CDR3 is CAISEANSGNTIYF. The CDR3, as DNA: TGTGCCATCAGTGAGGCGAACTCTGGAAACACCATATATTTT.

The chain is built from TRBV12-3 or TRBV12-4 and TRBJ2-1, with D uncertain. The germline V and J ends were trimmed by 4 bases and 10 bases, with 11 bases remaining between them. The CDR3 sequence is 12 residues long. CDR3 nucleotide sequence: TGTGCCAGCAGTTCGAGCTTTCGGGAGCAGTTCTTC. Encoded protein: CASSSSFREQFF.

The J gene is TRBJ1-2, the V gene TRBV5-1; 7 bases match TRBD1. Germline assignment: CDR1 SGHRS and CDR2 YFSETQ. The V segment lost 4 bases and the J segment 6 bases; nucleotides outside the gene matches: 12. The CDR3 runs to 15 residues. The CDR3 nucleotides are TGCGCCAGCAGCGTATCGGGACAGAGTTTTGATGGCTACACCTTC. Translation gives CASSVSGQSFDGYTF.

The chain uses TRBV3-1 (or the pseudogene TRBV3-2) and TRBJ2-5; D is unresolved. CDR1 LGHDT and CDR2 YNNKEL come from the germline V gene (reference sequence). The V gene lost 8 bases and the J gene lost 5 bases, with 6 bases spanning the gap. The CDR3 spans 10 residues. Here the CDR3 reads CASEAETQYF. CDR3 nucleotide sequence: TGTGCCAGCGAAGCTGAGACCCAGTACTTC.

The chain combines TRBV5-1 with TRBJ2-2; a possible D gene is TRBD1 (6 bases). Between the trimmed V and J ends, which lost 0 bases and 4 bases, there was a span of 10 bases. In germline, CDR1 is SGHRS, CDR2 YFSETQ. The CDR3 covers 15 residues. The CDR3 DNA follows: TGCGCCAGCAGCTTGGCAGGGGATCCCACCGGGGAGCTGTTTTTT. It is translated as CASSLAGDPTGELFF.

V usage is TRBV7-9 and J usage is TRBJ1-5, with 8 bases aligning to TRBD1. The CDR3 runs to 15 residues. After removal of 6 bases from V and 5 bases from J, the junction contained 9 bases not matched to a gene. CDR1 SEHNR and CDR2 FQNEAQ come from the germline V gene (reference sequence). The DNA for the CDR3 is TGTGCCAGCAGTTCGGACAGGGCAGGAGATCAGCCCCAGCATTTT. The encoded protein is CASSSDRAGDQPQHF.